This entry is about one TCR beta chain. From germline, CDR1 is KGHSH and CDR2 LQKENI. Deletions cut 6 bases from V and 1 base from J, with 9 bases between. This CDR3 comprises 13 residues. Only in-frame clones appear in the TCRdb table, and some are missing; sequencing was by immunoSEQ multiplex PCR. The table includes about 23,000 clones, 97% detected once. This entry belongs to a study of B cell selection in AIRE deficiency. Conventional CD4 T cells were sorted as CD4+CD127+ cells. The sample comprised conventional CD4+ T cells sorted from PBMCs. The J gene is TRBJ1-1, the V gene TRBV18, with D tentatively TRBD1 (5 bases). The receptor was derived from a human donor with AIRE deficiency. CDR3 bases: TGTGCCAGCTCCGACCAGGGGAACACTGAAGCTTTCTTT. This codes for CASSDQGNTEAFF.